Listed below are T cell receptor beta chains from one sample, sequenced in a study of early T cells in non-severe SARS-CoV-2 infection. TCRdb re-analysed the 5' RACE reads in MiXCR, keeping a single row per CDR3 protein. Among about 49,000 distinct CDR3 sequences, about 4.6% were seen once, and the ten largest hold roughly 6%. Sequenced material: whole blood. These receptors all come from an adult who was a healthcare worker with PCR-confirmed SARS-CoV-2 infection or an uninfected control (not recorded which). The CDR3 runs from the conserved cysteine through the conserved F or W. The order of the fields is clone size, J gene, D gene, V gene, CDR3 protein, CDR3 DNA. A D gene is named only where the DNA matches it firmly. Some rows mark clone size as missing; the rest say once, few, many or name a class of expanded clone.

clone size: many; J gene: TRBJ2-7; D gene: .; V gene: TRBV4-2; CDR3 protein: CASSQDRDEQYF; CDR3 DNA: TGTGCCAGCAGCCAAGATAGGGACGAGCAGTACTTC
clone size: many; J gene: TRBJ2-1; D gene: TRBD2; V gene: TRBV24-1; CDR3 protein: CATSDAGLAGGRSYNEQFF; CDR3 DNA: TGTGCCACCAGTGACGCGGGACTAGCGGGAGGACGCTCCTACAATGAGCAGTTCTTC
clone size: many; J gene: TRBJ2-7; D gene: .; V gene: TRBV6-2/TRBV6-3; CDR3 protein: CASSSGPSQYF; CDR3 DNA: TGTGCCAGCAGTTCGGGACCCTCGCAGTACTTC
clone size: many; J gene: TRBJ1-5; D gene: .; V gene: TRBV2; CDR3 protein: CASRMGLYQPQHF; CDR3 DNA: TGTGCCAGCAGGATGGGGTTGTATCAGCCCCAGCATTTT
clone size: many; J gene: TRBJ2-7; D gene: .; V gene: TRBV11-2; CDR3 protein: CASSLRGVLDEQYF; CDR3 DNA: TGTGCCAGCAGCTTGCGGGGTGTTCTAGACGAGCAGTACTTC
clone size: many; J gene: TRBJ2-2; D gene: .; V gene: TRBV30; CDR3 protein: CALSWYEKPGELFF; CDR3 DNA: TGTGCCCTTTCGTGGTACGAGAAGCCCGGGGAGCTGTTTTTT
clone size: many; J gene: TRBJ2-2; D gene: TRBD1; V gene: TRBV7-3; CDR3 protein: CASSYTTGATGELFF; CDR3 DNA: TGTGCCAGCAGCTATACTACAGGGGCGACCGGGGAGCTGTTTTTT
clone size: many; J gene: TRBJ2-1; D gene: TRBD1; V gene: TRBV24-1; CDR3 protein: CATSDLMTGSSYNEQFF; CDR3 DNA: TGTGCCACCAGTGATTTGATGACAGGGAGCTCCTACAATGAGCAGTTCTTC
clone size: few; J gene: TRBJ2-7; D gene: TRBD2; V gene: TRBV27; CDR3 protein: CASSPRFLAGSYEQYF; CDR3 DNA: TGTGCCAGCAGTCCCCGTTTCCTAGCGGGGTCCTACGAGCAGTACTTC
clone size: .; J gene: TRBJ2-7; D gene: TRBD1; V gene: TRBV11-2; CDR3 protein: CASSNVRQGAEQYF; CDR3 DNA: TGTGCCAGCAGCAACGTCCGGCAGGGGGCCGAGCAGTACTTC
clone size: many; J gene: TRBJ2-3; D gene: TRBD2; V gene: TRBV19; CDR3 protein: CASSILAGDSTDTQYF; CDR3 DNA: TGTGCCAGTAGTATCCTAGCGGGCGATAGCACAGATACGCAGTATTTT
clone size: .; J gene: TRBJ1-3; D gene: .; V gene: TRBV11-2; CDR3 protein: CASSLNDRNTIYF; CDR3 DNA: TGTGCCAGCAGCTTGAACGACCGAAACACCATATATTTT
clone size: .; J gene: TRBJ2-2; D gene: .; V gene: TRBV9; CDR3 protein: CASSIRQDHTGELFF; CDR3 DNA: TGTGCCAGCAGCATACGACAGGACCACACCGGGGAGCTGTTTTTT
clone size: many; J gene: TRBJ1-6; D gene: TRBD1; V gene: TRBV20-1; CDR3 protein: CSARRDRVSSPLHF; CDR3 DNA: TGCAGTGCTAGAAGGGACAGGGTATCTTCACCCCTCCACTTT
clone size: many; J gene: TRBJ2-2; D gene: .; V gene: TRBV7-9; CDR3 protein: CASSPWDTGELFF; CDR3 DNA: TGTGCCAGCAGCCCGTGGGACACCGGGGAGCTGTTTTTT
clone size: many; J gene: TRBJ2-3; D gene: TRBD2; V gene: TRBV5-1; CDR3 protein: CASSSFLAGGSPDTQYF; CDR3 DNA: TGCGCCAGCAGCTCCTTTTTGGCGGGAGGGTCCCCAGATACGCAGTATTTT
clone size: few; J gene: TRBJ1-2; D gene: .; V gene: TRBV11-2; CDR3 protein: CASSLPLGGVNYGYTF; CDR3 DNA: TGTGCCAGCAGCTTACCCCTCGGGGGAGTTAACTATGGCTACACCTTC
clone size: many; J gene: TRBJ1-2; D gene: .; V gene: TRBV27; CDR3 protein: CASSGGAEQYGYTF; CDR3 DNA: TGTGCCAGCAGTGGCGGAGCAGAACAATATGGCTACACCTTC
clone size: many; J gene: TRBJ2-2; D gene: .; V gene: TRBV11-3; CDR3 protein: CASSLGRISGELFF; CDR3 DNA: TGTGCCAGCAGCTTAGGGCGGATCTCCGGAGAGCTGTTTTTT
clone size: many; J gene: TRBJ2-6; D gene: .; V gene: TRBV7-9; CDR3 protein: CASSLDGGALGANVLTF; CDR3 DNA: TGTGCCAGCAGCTTAGATGGAGGGGCGCTTGGGGCCAACGTCCTGACTTTC
clone size: .; J gene: TRBJ1-1; D gene: .; V gene: TRBV7-9; CDR3 protein: CASSFKDSPNTEAFF; CDR3 DNA: TGTGCCAGCAGCTTTAAGGACAGCCCGAACACTGAAGCTTTCTTT
clone size: many; J gene: TRBJ2-7; D gene: .; V gene: TRBV5-6; CDR3 protein: CASSPSWTAYEQYF; CDR3 DNA: TGTGCCAGCAGCCCGAGTTGGACTGCTTACGAGCAGTACTTC
clone size: many; J gene: TRBJ2-3; D gene: TRBD2; V gene: TRBV6-5; CDR3 protein: CASSSRLAGDRDTQYF; CDR3 DNA: TGTGCCAGCAGCTCCAGACTAGCGGGAGATAGGGATACGCAGTATTTT
clone size: many; J gene: TRBJ1-5; D gene: .; V gene: TRBV4-1; CDR3 protein: CASSQGGRVLVQPQHF; CDR3 DNA: TGCGCCAGCAGCCAAGGGGGCAGGGTGTTAGTTCAGCCCCAGCATTTT
clone size: many; J gene: TRBJ2-7; D gene: .; V gene: TRBV29-1; CDR3 protein: CSVVSADTSYEQYF; CDR3 DNA: TGCAGCGTTGTCAGTGCAGACACCTCCTACGAGCAGTACTTC
clone size: .; J gene: TRBJ2-2; D gene: .; V gene: TRBV29-1; CDR3 protein: CSVVPSENTGELFF; CDR3 DNA: TGCAGCGTTGTCCCTAGCGAGAACACCGGGGAGCTGTTTTTT
clone size: many; J gene: TRBJ1-1; D gene: TRBD1; V gene: TRBV6-5; CDR3 protein: CASRDGQGRTEAFF; CDR3 DNA: TGTGCCAGCAGGGACGGACAGGGAAGAACTGAAGCTTTCTTT
clone size: many; J gene: TRBJ2-5; D gene: .; V gene: TRBV5-6; CDR3 protein: CASSLRGNVIQETQYF; CDR3 DNA: TGTGCCAGCAGCTTGCGGGGGAACGTCATTCAAGAGACCCAGTACTTC
clone size: many; J gene: TRBJ2-1; D gene: .; V gene: TRBV19; CDR3 protein: CASSPAGSYNEQFF; CDR3 DNA: TGTGCCAGTAGTCCGGCGGGCTCCTACAATGAGCAGTTCTTC
clone size: many; J gene: TRBJ1-2; D gene: .; V gene: TRBV7-9; CDR3 protein: CASSLGRAGPYGYTF; CDR3 DNA: TGTGCCAGCAGCTTAGGGCGGGCAGGGCCCTATGGCTACACCTTC
clone size: many; J gene: TRBJ2-5; D gene: .; V gene: TRBV6-5; CDR3 protein: CASSPSWGQETQYF; CDR3 DNA: TGTGCCAGCAGTCCTTCGTGGGGGCAAGAGACCCAGTACTTC
clone size: many; J gene: TRBJ2-6; D gene: .; V gene: TRBV12-3/TRBV12-4; CDR3 protein: CASSFRGSSGANVLTF; CDR3 DNA: TGTGCCAGCAGTTTTCGCGGGTCCTCTGGGGCCAACGTCCTGACTTTC
clone size: many; J gene: TRBJ2-1; D gene: TRBD2; V gene: TRBV4-2; CDR3 protein: CASSLGGRVDNEQFF; CDR3 DNA: TGTGCCAGCAGCCTAGGCGGGAGGGTCGACAATGAGCAGTTCTTC
clone size: few; J gene: TRBJ1-1; D gene: .; V gene: TRBV5-1; CDR3 protein: CASSPQGLTEAFF; CDR3 DNA: TGCGCCAGCAGCCCTCAGGGGCTCACTGAAGCTTTCTTT
clone size: .; J gene: TRBJ1-3; D gene: TRBD1; V gene: TRBV5-8; CDR3 protein: CASSGQVLSGNTIYF; CDR3 DNA: TGTGCCAGCAGCGGACAGGTTCTCTCTGGAAACACCATATATTTT
clone size: many; J gene: TRBJ1-1; D gene: .; V gene: TRBV7-9; CDR3 protein: CASSPGRMGPEGPEAFF; CDR3 DNA: TGTGCCAGCAGCCCGGGACGGATGGGGCCTGAGGGCCCTGAAGCTTTCTTT
clone size: many; J gene: TRBJ2-3; D gene: TRBD2; V gene: TRBV7-9; CDR3 protein: CASSLVGGGADTQYF; CDR3 DNA: TGTGCCAGCAGCTTAGTTGGCGGGGGGGCCGATACGCAGTATTTT
clone size: few; J gene: TRBJ1-2; D gene: .; V gene: TRBV7-2; CDR3 protein: CASRLGGYGYTF; CDR3 DNA: TGTGCCAGCAGACTCGGGGGGTATGGCTACACCTTC
clone size: many; J gene: TRBJ2-2; D gene: .; V gene: TRBV6-2/TRBV6-3; CDR3 protein: CASRRPSRANTGELFF; CDR3 DNA: TGTGCCAGCAGGCGACCTAGCAGAGCGAACACCGGGGAGCTGTTTTTT
clone size: many; J gene: TRBJ2-1; D gene: .; V gene: TRBV6-5; CDR3 protein: CASGAAYNEQFF; CDR3 DNA: TGTGCCAGCGGGGCAGCGTACAATGAGCAGTTCTTC
clone size: many; J gene: TRBJ2-7; D gene: .; V gene: TRBV7-9; CDR3 protein: CASSLTRSYEQYF; CDR3 DNA: TGTGCCAGCAGCTTGACCCGATCGTACGAGCAGTACTTC
clone size: many; J gene: TRBJ1-6; D gene: .; V gene: TRBV7-9; CDR3 protein: CASSREGQSPLHF; CDR3 DNA: TGTGCCAGCAGCCGTGAAGGGCAATCACCCCTCCACTTT
clone size: many; J gene: TRBJ2-1; D gene: TRBD2; V gene: TRBV9; CDR3 protein: CASSAPGLAYNEQFF; CDR3 DNA: TGTGCCAGCAGCGCGCCGGGACTAGCCTACAATGAGCAGTTCTTC
clone size: many; J gene: TRBJ2-5; D gene: .; V gene: TRBV25-1; CDR3 protein: CASSVRGGRETQYF; CDR3 DNA: TGTGCCAGCAGTGTCCGAGGGGGGCGAGAGACCCAGTACTTC
clone size: many; J gene: TRBJ1-3; D gene: .; V gene: TRBV18; CDR3 protein: CASSPARTAGNTIYF; CDR3 DNA: TGTGCCAGCTCACCCGCGCGGACTGCTGGAAACACCATATATTTT
clone size: many; J gene: TRBJ2-7; D gene: .; V gene: TRBV5-1; CDR3 protein: CASSLGRASEQYF; CDR3 DNA: TGCGCCAGCAGCTTGGGGAGGGCATCCGAGCAGTACTTC